A selection of T cell receptor beta chains follows, all from one sample in a study of identifying expanded T cells in peripheral blood. Produced via immunoSEQ multiplex PCR; TCRdb's table is partial and in-frame only. The sample has about 78,000 clones; approximately 84% are singletons. Sequencing input: blood. All receptors derive from a person aged 18 to 75 in good health. Both conserved end residues are part of each CDR3. The D gene is left open where the match is weak. Expanded clones are given a class, and other clones once, few, many or no size at all.

v_gene,d_gene,abundance,j_gene,CDR3nt,CDR3aa
TRBV6-6,TRBD2,.,TRBJ2-1,TGTGCCAGCAGCAGCGGGACCGCTTTCAATGAGCAGTTCTTC,CASSSGTAFNEQFF
TRBV30,.,.,TRBJ2-5,TGTGCCTGGAGCGACGGAGCCGCGGAGACCCAGTACTTC,CAWSDGAAETQYF
TRBV7-2,.,.,TRBJ2-7,TGTGCCAGCAGCGGTGACAGTGTCTCCTACGAGCAGTACTTC,CASSGDSVSYEQYF
TRBV30,TRBD2,.,TRBJ2-1,TGTGCCTGGACCCCGTCGGCTAGCGGGCTATACAATGAGCAGTTCTTC,CAWTPSASGLYNEQFF
TRBV6-1,.,.,TRBJ2-1,TGTGCCAGCAGTGAAATGGGTGGAGGGAGCGGGCAGTTCTTC,CASSEMGGGSGQFF
TRBV28,.,.,TRBJ2-1,TGTGCCAGCATTCTCGGGAAACTCAGGGGTGGAGAGTACTCCTACAATGAGCAGTTCTTC,CASILGKLRGGEYSYNEQFF
TRBV10-3,.,.,TRBJ1-4,TGTGCCATCAGAGGCGGGGAGTCTGGGGAAAAACTGTTTTTT,CAIRGGESGEKLFF
TRBV30,TRBD2,.,TRBJ2-7,TGTGCCTGGAGTGGGACTAGAACCTACGAGCAGTACTTC,CAWSGTRTYEQYF
TRBV21-1,.,.,TRBJ1-2,TGTGCCAGCAACCCGGGACACTTCATTAACTATGGCTACACCTTC,CASNPGHFINYGYTF
TRBV5-6,TRBD2,.,TRBJ2-7,TGTGCCAGCAGCAGGGCCGGGACTAGCGGGAGGGCCTACGAGCAGTACTTC,CASSRAGTSGRAYEQYF
TRBV19,TRBD1,.,TRBJ2-7,TGTGCCAGTAGTAAGGGACAGGATTCGATCTACGAGCAGTACTTC,CASSKGQDSIYEQYF
TRBV7-9,TRBD1,.,TRBJ2-7,TGTGCCAGCAGCTTAGCAAGGGGGCTTAGGTCCTACGAGCAGTACTTC,CASSLARGLRSYEQYF
TRBV2,TRBD2,.,TRBJ2-1,TGTGCCAGCCACCGGGACACACGGGAGGGACGCAATGGGCAGTTCTTC,CASHRDTREGRNGQFF
TRBV5-1,.,many,TRBJ1-5,TGCGCCAGCAGCTTTGAGGGGACGGGTCAGCCCCAGCATTTT,CASSFEGTGQPQHF
TRBV7-9,TRBD2,.,TRBJ2-7,TGTGCCAGCAGCTTAAGAACGGGAGGGCCGTCCTACGAGCAGTACTTC,CASSLRTGGPSYEQYF
TRBV5-6,.,.,TRBJ2-1,TGTGCCAGCAGCTTGATAACTAGGGTTGCGTCCTACAATGAGCAGTTCTTC,CASSLITRVASYNEQFF
TRBV7-6,TRBD2,.,TRBJ2-3,TGTGCCAGCAGCTTAGAATGGCGGGAGGTTGCAGATACGCAGTATTTT,CASSLEWREVADTQYF
TRBV7-2,TRBD2,.,TRBJ2-2,TGTGCCAGCAGCTTCCAGCGGGGCACCGGGGAGCTGTTTTTT,CASSFQRGTGELFF
TRBV9,TRBD2,once,TRBJ2-2,TGTGCCAGCGGCGCGGGGGGCGCAAACACCGGGGAGCTGTTTTTT,CASGAGGANTGELFF
TRBV7-3,.,.,TRBJ2-1,TGTGCCAGCAGCTTCAACCCCTTTGGGCACAATGAGCAGTTCTTC,CASSFNPFGHNEQFF
TRBV19,.,.,TRBJ2-5,TGTGCCAGTAGTATGCCCCCCAGACAAGCGGGCATCCAAGAGACCCAGTACTTC,CASSMPPRQAGIQETQYF
TRBV11-1,.,.,TRBJ2-1,TGTGCCAGCAGCTTTTATCAGGAACCCTACAATGAGCAGTTCTTC,CASSFYQEPYNEQFF
TRBV25-1,.,.,TRBJ2-1,TGTGCCAGCAGTGACCATCATCCTGTGGACAATGAGCAGTTCTTC,CASSDHHPVDNEQFF
TRBV28,.,once,TRBJ1-3,TGTGCCAGCAGTTCCCGACAAGGGCAGGGGCGCCCCAGCCTGGGAAACACCATATATTTT,CASSSRQGQGRPSLGNTIYF
TRBV6-4,.,.,TRBJ2-1,TGTGCCAGCAGTACCATAGGAGGCAAATACAATGAGCAGTTCTTC,CASSTIGGKYNEQFF
TRBV20-1,.,.,TRBJ1-1,TGCAGTGCCCACATGAACACTGAAGCTTTCTTT,CSAHMNTEAFF
TRBV11-2,TRBD1,.,TRBJ1-4,TGTGCCAGCAGCTTAGGACAGGGGGGCGAAAAACTGTTTTTT,CASSLGQGGEKLFF
TRBV4-1,.,few,TRBJ1-1,TGCGCCAGCAGCAAGAGACAGGTCACGGACACTGAAGCTTTCTTT,CASSKRQVTDTEAFF
TRBV7-9,.,few,TRBJ2-1,TGTGCCAGCCAGTCGGTCACGAATGAGCAGTTCTTC,CASQSVTNEQFF
TRBV18,.,.,TRBJ2-3,TGTGCCAGCTCACCACCCAGGGTTGGAGATACGCAGTATTTT,CASSPPRVGDTQYF
TRBV28,.,.,TRBJ1-2,TGTGCCAGCAGTTTATGGGGGGCATACTATGGCTACACCTTC,CASSLWGAYYGYTF